This TCR beta chain appears in the sequencing data of a study of a mutant IDH1 vaccine in newly diagnosed glioma. Sequencing used immunoSEQ multiplex PCR; TCRdb keeps in-frame clones, though not all of them. The sample holds 56,000 or so clones, 78% seen once. Documented time point: week 5, during vaccination. Each dose of the vaccine consisted of 300 ug of mutant IDH1 20-mer peptide, with topical imiquimod. This CDR3 is built from 15 residues. Unmatched junction bases numbered 0, after V lost 2 bases and J lost 3 bases. CDR1 and CDR2 from the germline V gene are SGDLS and YYNGEE. Concerning this clone itself: Its specificity is unknown.

This receptor was identified in a woman between 40 and 55 years old with glioma. The gene calls are TRBV9 and TRBJ2-1, with 12 bases fitting TRBD2. This sample comprised PBMCs, obtained from a glioma patient whose treatment included an IDH1 peptide vaccine. In nucleotides, the CDR3 is TGTGCCAGCAGCGTGACTAGCGGGAGCTACAATGAGCAGTTCTTC. This sequence encodes CASSVTSGSYNEQFF.